A selection of T cell receptor beta chains follows, all from one sample in a study of Tregs in tolerant kidney transplant recipients. No antigen has been assigned to these receptors. TCRdb's copy holds only in-frame clones and misses some; the assay was immunoSEQ multiplex PCR. The data contain about 8,600 clones, 40% to 50% of them singletons. Material for sequencing was CD4+ T cells from blood cultured with allogeneic cells. The receptors were gathered from a human donor in good health. CDR3s include the opening cysteine and the closing phenylalanine or tryptophan. The order of the fields is V gene, CDR3 protein.

V: TRBV5-8; CDR3: CASSLRVKETQYF
V: TRBV6-6; CDR3: CASSGGVYEQYF
V: TRBV4-3; CDR3: CASSLILAKNIQYF
V: TRBV4-2; CDR3: CASSRDPTSRGAPDTQYF
V: TRBV28; CDR3: CASSSSGLRGYTF
V: TRBV29-1; CDR3: CSVARGVVEQFF
V: TRBV7-8; CDR3: CASSLNQGRETQYF
V: TRBV5-4; CDR3: CASTHRGAPGIAEQFF
V: TRBV5-5; CDR3: CASSQERGGNQPQHF
V: TRBV11-1; CDR3: CASSLAVLSRGLNGYTF
V: TRBV5-1; CDR3: CASSLGNIQYF
V: TRBV5-1; CDR3: CASSLTGVAGELFF
V: TRBV4-3; CDR3: CASSQGPLTEAFF
V: TRBV19; CDR3: CASSMKGLATDTQYF
V: TRBV7-2; CDR3: CASSQKSGQGYGYTF
V: TRBV7-6; CDR3: CASSPRPTTGLYGYTF
V: TRBV5-1; CDR3: CASSPGGGGEQFF
V: TRBV10-3; CDR3: CAISAGGETQYF
V: TRBV2; CDR3: CASSETVGLGLADSTDTQYF
V: TRBV7-2; CDR3: CASSPEGFGGEQYF
V: TRBV5-1; CDR3: CASSSGQGVDEQYF
V: TRBV5-1; CDR3: CASSFGREQFF
V: TRBV7-9; CDR3: CASSAYVGDTEAFF
V: TRBV6-6; CDR3: CASTGTQGRGYTF
V: TRBV5-4; CDR3: CASSGGNTEAFF
V: TRBV6-1; CDR3: CASTHGTSDGYTF
V: TRBV6-1; CDR3: CASSFFLADGELFF
V: TRBV9; CDR3: CASSVGGGHRTREQYF
V: TRBV7-9; CDR3: CASSPELEDRKFF
V: TRBV9; CDR3: CASSVDPGPPRGGNEQFF
V: TRBV7-3; CDR3: CASSPRGLSNTGELFF
V: TRBV4-1; CDR3: CASSPAFWTGSYGYTF
V: TRBV7-6; CDR3: CASSPEGFGGEQYF
V: TRBV19; CDR3: CASSTQLAGAYNEQFF
V: TRBV7-2; CDR3: CASSLGLGETQYF
V: TRBV7-8; CDR3: CASSGVTYEQYF
V: TRBV5-4; CDR3: CASRPDRGEYNEQFF
V: TRBV11-3; CDR3: CASRGGPYEQYF
V: TRBV30; CDR3: CAWSGTSGVRETQYF
V: TRBV10-3; CDR3: CATRRGVGGTENTGELFF
V: TRBV27; CDR3: CASSFGFLNGYTF
V: TRBV2; CDR3: CASAPRRGGMNTQYF
V: TRBV29-1; CDR3: CSVRAGGPYEQYF
V: TRBV6-6; CDR3: CATRRLYEQYF
V: TRBV5-1; CDR3: CASSLRRWATGTDTQYF
V: TRBV4-3; CDR3: CASSQEWGETQYF
V: TRBV11-3; CDR3: CASSLTGSTDTQYF
V: TRBV4-3; CDR3: CASSRRGSTDTQYF
V: TRBV15; CDR3: CATSRVGRRWWTEAFF
V: TRBV4-3; CDR3: CATPPYRGLDDNSPLHF
V: TRBV7-2; CDR3: CASSEGGHIYEQYF